One and the same sample provided the 16 T cell receptor beta chains below, sequenced in a study of cytomegalovirus exposure and HLA in healthy donors. The repertoire was sequenced with immunoSEQ multiplex PCR; TCRdb's copy has only in-frame clones and lacks some. Of approximately 180,000 clones listed, about 82% are singletons. Input material: PBMCs. Receptors were obtained from a woman aged 18-35 years in good health and CMV-seronegative.

This chain uses TRBV6-5 with TRBJ2-5, with 8 bases fitting TRBD1. Germline-derived CDR1 and CDR2 are MNHEY and SVGAGI. The CDR3 length is 14 residues. Trimming removed 3 bases from V and 3 bases from J; junction bases left unmatched: 3. DNA for the CDR3: TGTGCCAGCAGTTATCAGGACAGGGAAGAGACCCAGTACTTC. It yields the protein CASSYQDREETQYF.

The V call is TRBV13, the J call TRBJ1-1; a weak D match, TRBD1 (5 bases). Germline V gives CDR1 PRHDT, CDR2 FYEKMQ (reference sequence). The CDR3 runs 13 residues. Trimming pared 5 bases from V and 1 base from J, leaving 8 bases between. Here the CDR3 DNA reads TGTGCCAGCAGCCGCGGGGGGAACACTGAAGCTTTCTTT. This encodes CASSRGGNTEAFF.

The chain couples TRBV7-2 to TRBJ1-5; no clear D. The CDR3 has 13 amino acids. Trimming stripped 3 bases from V and 5 bases from J, with 8 bases between. CDR1 is SGHTA, CDR2 FQGNSA, per germline. CDR3 nucleotides: TGTGCCAGCAGCTTTAACCGAGATCAGCCCCAGCATTTT. Its translation: CASSFNRDQPQHF.

The V call is TRBV2, the J call TRBJ2-1, with D tentatively TRBD1 (5 bases). From germline, CDR1 is SNHLY and CDR2 FYNNEI. The V end lost 6 bases, the J end lost 8 bases, and 23 bases lay between the germline ends. The CDR3 spans 16 residues. The DNA for the CDR3 is TGTGCCAGCAGCTATAAGAATAGGGGATCTCGTGATGAGCAGTTCTTC. Amino acid sequence: CASSYKNRGSRDEQFF.

The chain links TRBV10-1 to TRBJ2-2, with D uncertain. V lost 2 bases to trimming and J lost 1 base, with 5 bases between them. Germline CDR1 is WNHNN and CDR2 is SYGVQD (reference sequence). The CDR3 is 14 residues long. The CDR3 region is CASSEKRNTGELFF. The DNA of the CDR3 is TGCGCCAGCAGTGAGAAGAGGAACACCGGGGAGCTGTTTTTT.

The V call is TRBV27, the J call TRBJ1-1, with TRBD1 matching 9 bases. This CDR3 is built from 13 residues. The ends lost 4 bases at V and 5 bases at J; junction bases unmatched: 2. The germline V gene has CDR1 MNHEY and CDR2 SMNVEV (reference sequence). The CDR3 DNA sequence: TGTGCCAGCAGTTCGACAGGGGGGACTGAAGCTTTCTTT. This encodes CASSSTGGTEAFF.

This CDR3 reads CAWSNRGRGDTGELFF. CDR3 DNA sequence: TGTGCCTGGAGCAACAGGGGAAGAGGGGACACCGGGGAGCTGTTTTTT. V gene TRBV30 combines with J gene TRBJ2-2; TRBD1 matches 7 bases. The CDR3 consists of 16 residues. The germline gives CDR1 GTSNPN, CDR2 SVGIG (reference sequence). The J segment lost 3 bases and the V segment lost 3 bases, leaving 10 bases of the junction unmatched.

The J gene is TRBJ2-7, the V gene TRBV5-1; tentative D call: TRBD1 (6 bases). The V gene's germline CDR1 is SGHRS and CDR2 YFSETQ. This CDR3 has 15 amino acids. Trimming pared 0 bases from V and 0 bases from J, leaving 10 bases between. The CDR3 protein is CASSLADSGSYEQYF. In DNA, the CDR3 is TGCGCCAGCAGCTTGGCGGACAGTGGCTCCTACGAGCAGTACTTC.

The chain has TRBV2 and TRBJ1-4, with D hard to call. The CDR3 is 18 residues long. Germline V gives CDR1 SNHLY, CDR2 FYNNEI. Trimming cost V 0 bases and J 3 bases, with 17 bases left between them. DNA of the CDR3: TGTGCCAGCAGTGAAGCCCTAAGCGGAGGGAAGCCTAATGAAAAACTGTTTTTT. This gives the protein CASSEALSGGKPNEKLFF.

The V gene is TRBV5-1, the J gene TRBJ1-5, with no clear D. The length of the CDR3 is 14 residues. Germline V gene lookup returns CDR1 SGHRS and CDR2 YFSETQ. Trimming pared 4 bases from V and 4 bases from J, leaving 12 bases between. The CDR3 DNA follows: TGCGCCAGCAGCCTGGGAAGCCTTAATCAGCCCCAGCATTTT. Translation: CASSLGSLNQPQHF.

The chain links TRBV12-1 to TRBJ2-3; the table's D call, TRBD1, was not checked against the DNA. TRBV12-1 represents a pseudogene. There are 15 residues in the CDR3. The CDR3 coding sequence is TGTGCCAGCAGCCGGACAGCGAATTCCACAGATACGCAGTATTTT. Translated: CASSRTANSTDTQYF.

V is TRBV29-1 and J is TRBJ1-2; no clear D. Germline V CDR1 and CDR2: SQVTM, ANQGSEA. CDR3 length: 13 amino acids. V dropped 5 bases and J dropped 4 bases, with 14 bases sitting between them. The CDR3 region has the DNA TGCAGCGTTAGCGCCAGAGCCTTCTATGGCTACACCTTC. Translation: CSVSARAFYGYTF.

The chain has TRBV29-1 and TRBJ1-2; 9 bases align to TRBD1. The length of the CDR3 is 12 residues. The trim removed 6 bases at V and 6 bases at J, leaving 5 bases unmatched. Germline V lookup: CDR1 SQVTM, CDR2 ANQGSEA. This chain's CDR3 is CSVVTGGHGYTF. The CDR3 coding sequence is TGCAGCGTCGTGACAGGGGGACATGGCTACACCTTC.

V usage is TRBV9 and J usage is TRBJ2-5, with D unclear. The germline V gene has CDR1 SGDLS and CDR2 YYNGEE. The CDR3 is 14 amino acids. With 5 bases removed from V and 1 base from J, the gap between germline ends came to 12 bases. CDR3 sequence (DNA): TGTGCCAGCAGTAGAGGCAGAAGCCAAGAGACCCAGTACTTC. Translated, it gives CASSRGRSQETQYF.

The chain carries TRBV19 and TRBJ1-5; D gene uncertain. From germline, CDR1 is LNHDA and CDR2 SQIVND (reference sequence). V gave up 6 bases and J gave up 0 bases, with 9 bases separating them. This CDR3 is 14 amino acids long. CDR3 in DNA: TGTGCCAGTAGAGAGAGAACTAGCAATCAGCCCCAGCATTTT. Its protein is CASRERTSNQPQHF.

This clone occurred a few times. This chain connects TRBV7-9 to TRBJ2-7, with 7 bases fitting TRBD1. Germline lookup yields CDR1 SEHNR and CDR2 FQNEAQ (reference sequence). V trimming: 5 bases; J trimming: 4 bases; junction bases outside the gene matches: 8. The CDR3 is made up of 14 amino acids. CDR3 DNA sequence: TGTGCCAGCAGCCAGGACAGGTCGGAGTACGAGCAGTACTTC. It translates to CASSQDRSEYEQYF.